The clone carrying this T cell receptor beta chain appeared once. No antigen is known for it. V trimming: 4 bases; J trimming: 5 bases; junction bases outside the gene matches: 14. Looked up from germline, CDR1 is SGDLS and CDR2 is YYNGEE. CDR3 length: 17 residues. This sample's time point: cycle 4 day 1 (C4D1), after 6 weeks of nivolumab. Every patient was affected by relapse after autologous stem cell transplantation, while exposure to brentuximab vedotin was not uniform. The data stem from a study of PD-1 blockade in classical Hodgkin lymphoma. Whole-study context: Nivolumab 3 mg/kg was given intravenously every 2 weeks.

The study's findings and limits: Newly diagnosed patients reportedly had lower baseline TCR diversity than healthy donors. Newly diagnosed patients had diversity similar to the baseline diversity of complete responders.

Only in-frame clones appear in the TCRdb table, and some are missing; sequencing was by immunoSEQ multiplex PCR. This table holds several thousand clones, about 87% found once. This receptor was obtained from a human donor with classical Hodgkin lymphoma. Sequencing was performed on peripheral blood mononuclear cells (PBMCs), taken before the fourth cycle of nivolumab. The chain uses TRBV9 and TRBJ2-3; 9 nucleotides agree with TRBD1. The DNA of the CDR3 is TGTGCCAGCAGCCCTCAGGGGGGACAGGGTTCTAGAGATACGCAGTATTTT. It specifies CASSPQGGQGSRDTQYF.